Listed below are T cell receptor beta chains from one sample, sequenced in a study of T cells in Graves' hyperthyroidism and ophthalmopathy. TCRdb recomputed calls from the multiplex PCR reads with MiXCR, one row per CDR3 protein. The repertoire has approximately 570,000 distinct CDR3 sequences, 15% to 20% of them found once; the top ten carry about half. Sequences were obtained from blood. All receptors derive from a man aged 35 to 55 with Graves' ophthalmopathy. The CDR3 runs from the conserved cysteine through the conserved F or W. A D gene is named only where the DNA matches it firmly. The size field is filled for only some rows; it gives once, few, many or a size class.

NA TRBJ2-3 NA TRBV4-1 CASSHAQGGGGTDTQYF TGCGCCAGCAGCCATGCTCAGGGGGGGGGGGGCACAGATACGCAGTATTTT
NA TRBJ2-5 NA TRBV6-1 CASSSGTTGYQETQYF TGTGCCAGCTCGTCGGGCACTACGGGATACCAAGAGACCCAGTACTTC
NA TRBJ1-5 many TRBV5-6 CASSLGVRAGQPQHF TGTGCCAGCAGCCTGGGGGTAAGGGCTGGCCAGCCCCAGCATTTT
NA TRBJ2-7 NA TRBV10-3 CAISSGTLYEQYF TGTGCCATCAGCTCCGGGACACTATACGAGCAGTACTTC
NA TRBJ1-2 few TRBV29-1 CSVYRAAAYGYTF TGCAGCGTTTATCGGGCGGCAGCATATGGCTACACCTTC
NA TRBJ2-7 few TRBV29-1 CSVDRGLENEQYF TGCAGCGTTGATCGGGGGCTAGAAAACGAGCAGTACTTC
TRBD2 TRBJ2-3 many TRBV2 CASTKLAGVRTDTQYF TGTGCCAGCACAAAACTAGCGGGGGTACGCACAGATACGCAGTATTTT
NA TRBJ2-7 NA TRBV3-1 CASSQDWGVGSYEQYF TGTGCCAGCAGCCAAGATTGGGGGGTCGGGTCCTACGAGCAGTACTTC
TRBD2 TRBJ2-1 many TRBV10-3 CAIRREGRGEQFF TGTGCCATCAGGCGGGAGGGCCGCGGTGAGCAGTTCTTC
TRBD2 TRBJ2-7 NA TRBV12-3/TRBV12-4 CASSLWLAGAKEQYF TGTGCCAGCAGTTTATGGCTAGCGGGGGCCAAAGAGCAGTACTTC
NA TRBJ2-6 many TRBV12-3/TRBV12-4 CASSLPPDRRVGANVLTF TGTGCCAGCAGTTTACCACCGGACAGACGAGTAGGGGCCAACGTCCTGACTTTC
TRBD2 TRBJ2-7 few TRBV19 CASSIREGLEQYF TGTGCCAGTAGTATCCGGGAGGGCCTCGAGCAGTACTTC
NA TRBJ2-6 many TRBV2 CASKAGTLSGANVLTF TGTGCCAGCAAGGCAGGGACCCTCTCTGGGGCCAACGTCCTGACTTTC
TRBD2 TRBJ2-1 few TRBV29-1 CSVDREGVREQFF TGCAGCGTTGATCGGGAGGGGGTCCGAGAGCAGTTCTTC
NA TRBJ1-2 few TRBV27 CASSSTGRQVYGYTF TGTGCCAGCAGTTCGACAGGAAGGCAGGTCTATGGCTACACCTTC
NA TRBJ1-3 NA TRBV6-2/TRBV6-3 CASITDGSGNTIYF TGTGCCAGCATTACGGACGGTTCTGGAAACACCATATATTTT
NA TRBJ2-3 many TRBV20-1 CSAREEEEVADTQYF TGCAGTGCTAGAGAGGAGGAGGAGGTTGCAGATACGCAGTATTTT
TRBD1 TRBJ2-1 few TRBV30 CARAGDRESTYEQFF TGTGCCCGGGCGGGGGACAGGGAATCGACATATGAGCAGTTCTTC
TRBD1 TRBJ1-2 few TRBV6-1 CASREQGAKGYGYTF TGTGCCAGCAGAGAACAGGGGGCTAAAGGCTATGGCTACACCTTC
TRBD2 TRBJ2-5 many TRBV4-3 CASSQGLSGSETQYF TGCGCCAGCAGCCAAGGTTTGAGCGGGAGTGAGACCCAGTACTTC
TRBD1 TRBJ2-7 few TRBV13 CASSFWTGGAYEQYF TGTGCCAGCAGCTTCTGGACAGGCGGTGCCTACGAGCAGTACTTC
NA TRBJ2-1 NA TRBV27 CASSLGVWRAGYNEQFF TGTGCCAGCAGCCTGGGGGTTTGGCGCGCAGGCTACAATGAGCAGTTCTTC
TRBD1 TRBJ1-1 many TRBV5-1 CASSLGDRGAFF TGCGCCAGCAGCCTGGGGGACAGGGGTGCTTTCTTT
NA TRBJ1-3 NA TRBV9 CASSGGAAGGNTIYF TGTGCCAGCAGCGGAGGGGCGGCAGGGGGAAACACCATATATTTT
TRBD1 TRBJ1-2 NA TRBV4-2 CASSQESTGDYGYTF TGTGCCAGCAGCCAAGAATCTACAGGGGACTATGGCTACACCTTC
TRBD1 TRBJ2-2 few TRBV12-3/TRBV12-4 CASSFTGGESAGELFF TGTGCCAGCAGTTTCACAGGGGGCGAATCGGCCGGGGAGCTGTTTTTT
NA TRBJ1-1 NA TRBV29-1 CSVRDTPEAFF TGCAGCGTTAGGGACACCCCTGAAGCTTTCTTT
TRBD2 TRBJ2-7 many TRBV28 CASGTSGALSYEQYF TGTGCCAGCGGGACTAGCGGGGCCCTCTCCTACGAGCAGTACTTC
NA TRBJ1-6 NA TRBV12-3/TRBV12-4 CASSRPGVSYNSPLHF TGTGCCAGCAGTCGCCCGGGCGTCTCCTATAATTCACCCCTCCACTTT
NA TRBJ2-7 few TRBV18 CASSPDLTGTYEQYF TGTGCCAGCTCACCCGATCTAACAGGAACCTACGAGCAGTACTTC
NA TRBJ1-2 many TRBV6-1 CASVTQGYYGYTF TGTGCCAGCGTAACCCAGGGTTACTATGGCTACACCTTC